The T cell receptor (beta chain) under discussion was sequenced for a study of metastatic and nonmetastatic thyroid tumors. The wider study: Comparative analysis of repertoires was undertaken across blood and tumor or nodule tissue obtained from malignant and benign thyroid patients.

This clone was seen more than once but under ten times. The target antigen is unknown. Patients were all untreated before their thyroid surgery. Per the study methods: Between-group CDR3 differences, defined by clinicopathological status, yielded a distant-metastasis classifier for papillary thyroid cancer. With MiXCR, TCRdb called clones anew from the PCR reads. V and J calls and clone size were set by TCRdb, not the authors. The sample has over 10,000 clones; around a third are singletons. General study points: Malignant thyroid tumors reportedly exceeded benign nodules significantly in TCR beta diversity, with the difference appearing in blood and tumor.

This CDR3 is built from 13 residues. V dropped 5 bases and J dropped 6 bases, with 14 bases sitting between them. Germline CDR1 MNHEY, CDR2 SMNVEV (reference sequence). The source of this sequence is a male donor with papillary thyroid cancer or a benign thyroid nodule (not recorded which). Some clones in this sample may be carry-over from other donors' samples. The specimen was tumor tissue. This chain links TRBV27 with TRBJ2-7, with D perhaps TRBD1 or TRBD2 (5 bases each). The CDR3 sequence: CASSLGELGEQYF. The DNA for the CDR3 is TGTGCCAGCAGTCTGGGGGAATTGGGCGAGCAGTACTTC.